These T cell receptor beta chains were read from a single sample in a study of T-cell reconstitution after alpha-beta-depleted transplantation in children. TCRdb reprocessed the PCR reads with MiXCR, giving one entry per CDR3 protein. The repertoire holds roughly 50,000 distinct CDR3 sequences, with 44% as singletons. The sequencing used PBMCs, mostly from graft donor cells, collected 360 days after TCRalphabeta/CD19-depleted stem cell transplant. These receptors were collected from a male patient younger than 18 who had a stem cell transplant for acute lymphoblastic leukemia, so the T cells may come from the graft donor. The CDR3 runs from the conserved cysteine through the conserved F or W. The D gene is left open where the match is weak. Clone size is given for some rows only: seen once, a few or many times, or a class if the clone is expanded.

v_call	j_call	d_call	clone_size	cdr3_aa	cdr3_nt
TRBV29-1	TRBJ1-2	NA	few	CSVEEGTGRLNYGYTF	TGCAGCGTTGAAGAGGGTACAGGGAGATTAAACTATGGCTACACCTTC
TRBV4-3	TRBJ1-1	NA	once	CASSQGGRNTEAFF	TGCGCCAGCAGCCAAGGAGGGCGGAACACTGAAGCTTTCTTT
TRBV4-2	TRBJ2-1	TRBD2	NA	CASSQDRVGRHQFF	TGTGCCAGCAGCCAAGATAGGGTCGGGAGGCACCAGTTCTTC
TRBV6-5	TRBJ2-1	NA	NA	CASSYPTQNEQFF	TGTGCCAGCAGTTACCCGACACAGAATGAGCAGTTCTTC
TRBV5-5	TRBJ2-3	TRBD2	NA	CASGMTSGGTMADTQYF	TGTGCCAGCGGCATGACTAGCGGGGGGACGATGGCAGATACGCAGTATTTT
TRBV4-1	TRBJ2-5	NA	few	CASSQGMEKETQYF	TGCGCCAGCAGCCAAGGGATGGAGAAAGAGACCCAGTACTTC
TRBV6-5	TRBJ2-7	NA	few	CASSYSLEGAGQYF	TGTGCCAGCAGTTACTCGTTGGAGGGGGCGGGACAGTACTTC
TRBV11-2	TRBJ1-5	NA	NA	CASSLDQGDHQPQHF	TGTGCCAGCAGCTTAGATCAAGGGGACCATCAGCCCCAGCATTTT
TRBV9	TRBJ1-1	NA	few	CASSPPGGSTEAFF	TGTGCCAGCAGTCCCCCGGGGGGGAGTACTGAAGCTTTCTTT
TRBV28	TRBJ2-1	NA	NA	CASSSGSRPNEQFF	TGTGCCAGCAGTAGCGGGTCCAGGCCCAATGAGCAGTTCTTC
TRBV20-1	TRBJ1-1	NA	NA	CSARAGSLSAEAFF	TGCAGTGCCAGAGCCGGGTCATTAAGTGCTGAAGCTTTCTTT
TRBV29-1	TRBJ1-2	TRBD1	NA	CSVGRQGYDGYTF	TGCAGCGTTGGGCGACAGGGTTACGATGGCTACACCTTC
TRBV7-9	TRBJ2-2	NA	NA	CASSLLRAGGELFF	TGTGCCAGCAGCCTACTAAGGGCAGGCGGGGAGCTGTTTTTT
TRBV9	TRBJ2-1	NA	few	CASSRRSSPWDYNEQFF	TGTGCCAGCAGCCGCAGGTCCTCCCCATGGGACTACAATGAGCAGTTCTTC
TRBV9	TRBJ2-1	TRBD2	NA	CASSAGGTTGEQFF	TGTGCCAGCAGCGCCGGAGGGACTACAGGTGAGCAGTTCTTC
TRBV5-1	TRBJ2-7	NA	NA	CASSTGLNGDYEQYF	TGCGCCAGCAGCACGGGGCTCAACGGGGACTACGAGCAGTACTTC
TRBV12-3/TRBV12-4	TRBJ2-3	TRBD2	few	CASNAPGGRTDTQYF	TGTGCCAGCAATGCCCCGGGGGGTCGAACAGATACGCAGTATTTT
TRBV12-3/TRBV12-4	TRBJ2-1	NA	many	CASSLGNEQFF	TGTGCCAGCAGTTTGGGGAATGAGCAGTTCTTC
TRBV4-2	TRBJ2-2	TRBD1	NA	CASSQEPGGTGELFF	TGTGCCAGCAGCCAAGAACCAGGGGGCACCGGGGAGCTGTTTTTT
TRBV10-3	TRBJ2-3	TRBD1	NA	CAAGQDLTDTQYF	TGTGCCGCGGGACAGGACCTCACAGATACGCAGTATTTT
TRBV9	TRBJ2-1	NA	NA	CASSVGGSNNEQFF	TGTGCCAGCAGCGTAGGCGGGTCAAACAATGAGCAGTTCTTC
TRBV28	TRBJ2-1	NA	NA	CASSLRGEQFF	TGTGCCAGCAGTTTAAGGGGTGAGCAGTTCTTC
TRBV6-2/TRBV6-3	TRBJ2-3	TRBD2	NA	CASSSPWRGGKDTQYF	TGTGCCAGCAGTAGCCCCTGGCGGGGGGGCAAAGATACGCAGTATTTT
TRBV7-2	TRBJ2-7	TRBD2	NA	CASSPTAGYSYEQYF	TGTGCCAGCAGCCCGACAGCGGGGTACTCCTACGAGCAGTACTTC
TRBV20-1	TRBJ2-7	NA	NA	CSAIAEASYEQYF	TGCAGTGCTATAGCGGAGGCCTCCTACGAGCAGTACTTC
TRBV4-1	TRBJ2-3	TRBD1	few	CASSQRGRRGLADTQYF	TGCGCCAGCAGCCAGAGGGGGCGCAGGGGGTTAGCAGATACGCAGTATTTT
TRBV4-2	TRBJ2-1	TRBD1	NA	CASSQEDRNEQFF	TGTGCCAGCAGCCAAGAGGACAGGAATGAGCAGTTCTTC
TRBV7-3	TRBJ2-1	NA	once	CASSYSASTYNEQFF	TGTGCCAGCAGTTATTCGGCTTCGACATACAATGAGCAGTTCTTC
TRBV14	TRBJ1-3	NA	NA	CASSQGKTGRRNTIYF	TGTGCCAGCAGCCAAGGGAAAACCGGGAGGCGAAACACCATATATTTT
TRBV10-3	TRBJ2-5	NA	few	CAISEPPIQETQYF	TGTGCCATCAGTGAACCGCCTATACAAGAGACCCAGTACTTC
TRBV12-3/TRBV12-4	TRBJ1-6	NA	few	CASSPHRVSPLHF	TGTGCCAGCAGTCCCCACAGGGTCTCACCCCTCCACTTT
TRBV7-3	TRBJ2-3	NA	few	CASSLTPSTDTQYF	TGTGCCAGCAGCTTAACCCCTAGCACAGATACGCAGTATTTT
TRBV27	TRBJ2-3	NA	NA	CASSFRLGTDTQYF	TGTGCCAGCAGTTTTAGGCTCGGGACAGATACGCAGTATTTT
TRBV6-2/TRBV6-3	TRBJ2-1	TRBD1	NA	CASSYSAGGLKSEQFF	TGTGCCAGCAGTTACTCCGCAGGGGGTCTTAAGAGTGAGCAGTTCTTC
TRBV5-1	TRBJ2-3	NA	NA	CASSLASDTQYF	TGCGCCAGCAGCTTGGCGTCTGATACGCAGTATTTT
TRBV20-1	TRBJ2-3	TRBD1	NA	CSATPGQGGTDTQYF	TGCAGTGCGACTCCGGGACAGGGGGGGACAGATACGCAGTATTTT
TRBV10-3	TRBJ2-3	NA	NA	CAISDTVDTQYF	TGTGCCATCAGTGATACTGTGGATACGCAGTATTTT
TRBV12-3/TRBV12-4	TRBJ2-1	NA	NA	CASSLGTFHQQFF	TGTGCCAGCAGTTTAGGCACGTTTCATCAGCAGTTCTTC
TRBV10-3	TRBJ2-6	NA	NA	CAISDRETGANVLTF	TGTGCCATCAGTGATAGGGAGACGGGGGCCAACGTCCTGACTTTC
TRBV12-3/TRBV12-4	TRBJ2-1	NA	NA	CARSQQFF	TGTGCCAGGAGCCAACAGTTCTTC
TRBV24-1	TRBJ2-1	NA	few	CATSDRGTEQFF	TGTGCCACCAGTGATCGGGGGACTGAGCAGTTCTTC
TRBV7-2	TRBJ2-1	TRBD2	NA	CASSPVAGTYNEQFF	TGTGCCAGCAGCCCCGTAGCGGGAACCTACAATGAGCAGTTCTTC
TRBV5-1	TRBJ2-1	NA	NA	CASGSGANNEQFF	TGCGCCAGCGGCTCTGGTGCCAACAATGAGCAGTTCTTC
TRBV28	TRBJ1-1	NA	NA	CASSLDRLLSTEAFF	TGTGCCAGCAGTTTAGACAGGCTATTATCCACTGAAGCTTTCTTT
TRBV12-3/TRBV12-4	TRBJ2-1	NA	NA	CASSFAYSNEQFF	TGTGCCAGCAGTTTCGCGTACTCCAATGAGCAGTTCTTC
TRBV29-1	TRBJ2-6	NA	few	CSVAGRLSGANVLTF	TGCAGCGTTGCGGGACGTCTCTCTGGGGCCAACGTCCTGACTTTC
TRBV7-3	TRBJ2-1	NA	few	CASSLTENNEQFF	TGTGCCAGCAGCTTAACGGAAAACAATGAGCAGTTCTTC
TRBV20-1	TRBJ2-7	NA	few	CSARKDYEQYF	TGCAGTGCTCGCAAGGACTACGAGCAGTACTTC
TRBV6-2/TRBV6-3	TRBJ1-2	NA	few	CASNDRWNYGYTF	TGTGCCAGCAACGACAGGTGGAACTATGGCTACACCTTC
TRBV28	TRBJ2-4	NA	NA	CASSPVQTVENIQYF	TGTGCCAGCAGTCCAGTACAAACGGTGGAAAACATTCAGTACTTC
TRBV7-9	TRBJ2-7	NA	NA	CASSPRPGRTDEQYF	TGTGCCAGCAGCCCGCGCCCAGGGAGGACCGACGAGCAGTACTTC
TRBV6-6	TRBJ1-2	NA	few	CASSLGDGYTF	TGTGCCAGCAGCCTAGGGGATGGCTACACCTTC
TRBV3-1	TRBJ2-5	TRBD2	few	CASSQGPSGEETQYF	TGTGCCAGCAGCCAAGGGCCTAGCGGGGAAGAGACCCAGTACTTC
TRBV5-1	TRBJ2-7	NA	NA	CASSLLRKGRYEQYF	TGCGCCAGCAGCTTGTTGAGGAAAGGCCGATACGAGCAGTACTTC
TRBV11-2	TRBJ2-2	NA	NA	CASSSPRESGELFF	TGTGCCAGCAGCTCGCCTAGGGAGTCCGGGGAGCTGTTTTTT
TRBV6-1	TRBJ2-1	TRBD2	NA	CASSLRTSGLNEQFF	TGTGCCAGCAGCCTCAGGACTAGCGGGCTCAATGAGCAATTCTTC